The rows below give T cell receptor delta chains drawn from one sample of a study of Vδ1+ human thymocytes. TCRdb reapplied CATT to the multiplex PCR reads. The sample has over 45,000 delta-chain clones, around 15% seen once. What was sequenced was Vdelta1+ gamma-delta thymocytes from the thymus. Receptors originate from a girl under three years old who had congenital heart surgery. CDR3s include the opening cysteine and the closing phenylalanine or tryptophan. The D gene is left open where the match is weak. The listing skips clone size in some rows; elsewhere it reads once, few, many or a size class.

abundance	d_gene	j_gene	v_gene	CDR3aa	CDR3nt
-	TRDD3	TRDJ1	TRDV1	CALGESPYWGKYTDKLIF	TGTGCTCTTGGGGAATCCCCCTACTGGGGGAAGTACACCGATAAACTCATCTTT
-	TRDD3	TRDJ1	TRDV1	CAPGGGLLPDTDKLIF	TGTGCTCCTGGGGGAGGCCTTCTTCCGGACACCGATAAACTCATCTTT
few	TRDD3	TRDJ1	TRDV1	CALGELVVLHWWGIAHTDKLIF	TGTGCTCTTGGGGAACTGGTGGTCCTACACTGGTGGGGGATAGCCCACACCGATAAACTCATCTTT
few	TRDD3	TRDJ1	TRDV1	CALGELVVLGDILGYTDKLIF	TGTGCTCTTGGGGAATTGGTGGTACTGGGGGATATCCTTGGGTACACCGATAAACTCATCTTT
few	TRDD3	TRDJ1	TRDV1	CALGERGGLGDTDKLIF	TGTGCTCTTGGGGAACGTGGGGGACTGGGGGATACCGATAAACTCATCTTT
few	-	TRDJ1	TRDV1	CALGAPYSEHREYPTYTYTDKLIF	TGTGCTCTTGGGGCCCCTTACTCAGAACATCGGGAATACCCAACCTATACTTACACCGATAAACTCATCTTT
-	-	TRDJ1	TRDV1	CALGAVFPSVLVRVETDKLIF	TGTGCTCTTGGGGCTGTTTTTCCTAGTGTACTGGTGAGGGTGGAGACCGATAAACTCATCTTT
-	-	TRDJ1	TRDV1	CALGELEVLPTGGFHPYTDKLIF	TGTGCTCTTGGGGAACTAGAAGTCCTTCCTACTGGGGGATTCCACCCTTACACCGATAAACTCATCTTT
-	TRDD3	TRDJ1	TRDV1	CALGELPPTGYATDKLIF	TGTGCTCTTGGGGAACTACCTCCTACGGGATACGCGACCGATAAACTCATCTTT
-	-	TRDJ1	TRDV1	CALGGNGTGNTDKLIF	TGTGCTCTTGGGGGAAACGGGACTGGGAACACCGATAAACTCATCTTT
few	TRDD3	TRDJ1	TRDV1	CALGTLPTGGYDKLIF	TGTGCTCTTGGGACCCTTCCTACTGGGGGATACGATAAACTCATCTTT
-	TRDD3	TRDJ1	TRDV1	CALGEHPYVSGGSLDKLIF	TGTGCTCTTGGGGAACATCCCTACGTGTCTGGGGGATCGCTCGATAAACTCATCTTT
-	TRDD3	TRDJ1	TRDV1	CALGERSPYWGIVGDKLIF	TGTGCTCTTGGGGAACGTTCGCCCTACTGGGGGATAGTTGGTGATAAACTCATCTTT
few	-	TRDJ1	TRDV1	CALGDRDGGRTDKLIF	TGTGCTCTTGGGGATCGGGACGGGGGGAGGACCGATAAACTCATCTTT
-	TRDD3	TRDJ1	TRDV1	CALGERLLGITPTDKLIF	TGTGCTCTTGGGGAACGACTACTGGGGATAACCCCCACCGATAAACTCATCTTT
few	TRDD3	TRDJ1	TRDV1	CALGAHRVVRTGGSLYTDKLIF	TGTGCTCTTGGGGCTCACCGGGTGGTACGGACTGGGGGGTCCCTGTACACCGATAAACTCATCTTT
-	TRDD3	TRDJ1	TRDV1	CALGKPPLLRGIDKLIF	TGTGCTCTTGGGAAACCGCCCCTTTTGAGGGGGATAGATAAACTCATCTTC
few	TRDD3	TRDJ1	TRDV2	CACDTPSELGDTNTDKLIF	TGTGCCTGTGACACCCCCTCAGAACTGGGGGATACGAACACCGATAAACTCATCTTT
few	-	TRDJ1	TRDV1	CALGERTYRRSWADKLIF	TGTGCTCTTGGGGAACGTACCTACCGTCGATCCTGGGCCGATAAACTCATCTTT
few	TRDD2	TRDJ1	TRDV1	CALGNPRVSYTEGVGFKLIF	TGTGCTCTTGGGAACCCTCGTGTTTCCTACACGGAGGGGGTTGGCTTTAAACTCATCTTT
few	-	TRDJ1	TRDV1	CALLDCLMGLLGRDKLIF	TGTGCTCTTCTAGATTGCCTTATGGGCCTGCTGGGGCGCGATAAACTCATCTTT
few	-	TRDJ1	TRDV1	CALGETARTTLNLQTDKLIF	TGTGCTCTTGGGGAAACAGCACGAACGACGCTAAACCTTCAAACCGATAAACTCATCTTT
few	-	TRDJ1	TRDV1	CALGEKTWGRRADKLIF	TGTGCTCTTGGGGAAAAAACCTGGGGACGCAGGGCGGATAAACTCATCTTT
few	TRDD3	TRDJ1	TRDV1	CALGERRDVTGGDWGYGDKLIF	TGTGCTCTTGGGGAACGGCGCGACGTGACCGGGGGAGATTGGGGATACGGGGATAAACTCATCTTT
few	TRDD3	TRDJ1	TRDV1	CALGELGGLPLRLLGDTGYTDKLIF	TGTGCTCTTGGGGAACTTGGCGGCCTCCCACTAAGGTTACTGGGGGATACCGGGTACACCGATAAACTCATCTTT
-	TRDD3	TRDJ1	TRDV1	CALGGNSSSLGAPYTDKLIF	TGTGCTCTTGGGGGCAATTCCTCTTCACTGGGGGCCCCGTACACCGATAAACTCATCTTT
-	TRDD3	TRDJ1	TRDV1	CALTPGGIRNTDKLIF	TGTGCTCTAACCCCTGGGGGGATACGCAACACCGATAAACTCATCTTT
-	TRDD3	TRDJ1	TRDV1	CALGEKNGTGGSELIF	TGCGCTCTTGGGGAAAAGAATGGGACTGGGGGGAGCGAACTCATCTTT
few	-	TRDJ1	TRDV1	CALGELVEAPFSTYTDKLIF	TGTGCTCTTGGGGAACTAGTCGAAGCCCCCTTCTCAACGTACACCGATAAACTCATCTTT
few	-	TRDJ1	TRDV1	CALGASLTGPWVDKLIF	TGTGCTCTTGGGGCCTCCCTTACTGGGCCTTGGGTCGATAAACTCATCTTT
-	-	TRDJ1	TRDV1	CALGVYSRRTDKLIF	TGTGCTCTTGGGGTGTACTCAAGGAGAACCGATAAACTCATCTTT
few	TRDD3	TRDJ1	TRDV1	CALGELGQGPAEGYWGIFRYADKLIF	TGTGCTCTTGGGGAACTCGGTCAAGGGCCTGCCGAAGGCTACTGGGGGATATTTCGATATGCCGATAAACTCATCTTT
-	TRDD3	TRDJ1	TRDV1	CALGEGFPPGVVLGDTRTDKLIF	TGTGCTCTTGGGGAAGGGTTTCCCCCCGGCGTCGTACTGGGGGATACTCGCACCGATAAACTCATCTTT
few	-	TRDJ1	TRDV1	CALGELRPPTGTSTDKLIF	TGTGCTCTTGGGGAACTTCGGCCTCCTACGGGTACTTCCACCGATAAACTCATCTTT
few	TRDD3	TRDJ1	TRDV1	CALGEIWGIRPDKLIF	TGTGCTCTTGGGGAAATATGGGGGATACGACCTGATAAACTCATCTTT
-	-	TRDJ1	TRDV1	CALGERLLLSTGRFIF	TGTGCTCTTGGGGAACGTCTCCTCCTTAGTACTGGGAGGTTCATCTTT
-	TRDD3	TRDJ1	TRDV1	CALGAPENWGKDTDKLIF	TGTGCTCTTGGGGCTCCTGAGAACTGGGGTAAAGACACCGATAAACTCATCTTT
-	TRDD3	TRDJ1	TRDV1	CALGERCPTGGPGDTDKLIF	TGTGCTCTTGGGGAACGCTGCCCGACTGGGGGACCCGGGGACACCGATAAACTCATCTTT
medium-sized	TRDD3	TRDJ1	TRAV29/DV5	CAARPSLGWGIIPDKLIF	TGTGCAGCTCGTCCTTCGCTGGGTTGGGGGATAATTCCCGATAAACTCATCTTT
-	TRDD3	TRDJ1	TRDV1	CALGANLGDTLLIF	TGTGCTCTTGGGGCCAACCTGGGGGATACTCTACTCATCTTT
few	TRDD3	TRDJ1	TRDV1	CALGEPSVPIGDTSVGKLIF	TGTGCTCTTGGGGAACCGTCCGTCCCGATAGGGGATACGAGTGTCGGGAAACTCATCTTT
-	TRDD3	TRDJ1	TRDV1	CALGELLSITGGANRLIF	TGTGCTCTTGGGGAACTTCTCTCCATCACTGGGGGAGCCAACAGACTCATCTTT
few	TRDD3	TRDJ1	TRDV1	CALGELVLLGWGMRGYTDKLIF	TGTGCTCTTGGGGAACTAGTTCTCCTAGGATGGGGGATGAGGGGGTACACCGATAAACTCATCTTT
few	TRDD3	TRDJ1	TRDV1	CALGEEGVGRDDWGNLFTDKLIF	TGTGCTCTTGGGGAAGAGGGCGTCGGTCGGGATGACTGGGGGAACCTATTCACCGATAAACTCATCTTT
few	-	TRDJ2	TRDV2	CACDTGEALTAQLFF	TGTGCCTGTGACACCGGCGAGGCTTTGACAGCACAACTCTTCTTT
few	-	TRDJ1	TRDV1	CALGEVPYVGLRGTDKLIF	TGTGCTCTTGGGGAAGTTCCCTACGTCGGGCTGAGGGGCACCGATAAACTCATCTTT
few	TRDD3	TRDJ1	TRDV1	CALGIPTVWGILDKLIF	TGTGCTCTTGGGATTCCTACTGTTTGGGGGATACTAGATAAACTCATCTTT
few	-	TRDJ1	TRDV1	CALGERADKLIF	TGTGCTCTTGGGGAACGGGCCGATAAACTCATCTTT
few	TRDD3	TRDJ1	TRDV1	CALGVYYVPGGFTSYTDKLIF	TGTGCTCTTGGGGTCTACTACGTCCCTGGGGGATTCACTTCGTACACCGATAAACTCATCTTT
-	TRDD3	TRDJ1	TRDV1	CALSLYVLNTGGYGTDKLIF	TGTGCTCTGTCCCTCTACGTCCTAAATACTGGGGGATATGGGACCGATAAACTCATCTTT
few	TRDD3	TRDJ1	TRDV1	CALGESSYDRPGGYYGVTDKLIF	TGTGCTCTTGGGGAATCTTCCTACGATCGTCCTGGGGGATACTACGGGGTCACCGATAAACTCATCTTT
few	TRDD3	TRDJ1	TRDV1	CALGEHRPLSHWGTPYTDKLIF	TGTGCTCTTGGGGAACACCGACCTTTATCACACTGGGGGACCCCGTACACCGATAAACTCATCTTT
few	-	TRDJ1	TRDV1	CALGERPPWVTDKLIF	TGTGCTCTTGGGGAAAGGCCTCCGTGGGTCACCGATAAACTCATCTTT
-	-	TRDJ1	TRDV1	CALGELRPGNGTDKLIF	TGTGCTCTTGGGGAACTAAGACCGGGGAATGGTACCGATAAACTCATCTTT
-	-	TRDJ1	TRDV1	CALGGGVLGYTDKLIF	TGTGCTCTTGGAGGGGGAGTGCTGGGGTACACCGATAAACTCATCTTT